The clone carrying this T cell receptor (beta chain) has more than one count but fewer than ten. What it binds is unknown. The data originate from a study of STAT3 mutations in large granular lymphocyte leukemia. Overall study context: Over half of T-LGLL patients had one or more immunosuppressive regimens.

CDR1 is SGHRS, CDR2 YFSETQ, per germline. CDR3 length: 13 amino acids. The J segment lost 5 bases and the V segment lost 5 bases, leaving 7 bases of the junction unmatched. Each sample's TCRbeta library yielded on average around 41,000 productive templates. Profiling relied on immunoSEQ multiplex PCR, and the TCRdb table lists in-frame clones only, not all of them. The profile covers 3,900 or so clones, with approximately 71% appearing a single time and approximately 76% taken by the ten largest. Study-wide results and caveats: All newly emerging clones after therapy were STAT3 wild type. Every T-cell large granular lymphocyte leukemia patient had at least one immunodominant TCR beta clonotype.

The TCR was taken from a man aged 55 to 69 with T-cell large granular lymphocyte leukemia. Some clones in this sample may be carry-over from other donors' samples. The sequenced sample was peripheral blood mononuclear cells. The chain joins TRBV5-1 to TRBJ2-7, with 7 positions matching TRBD1. CDR3 nucleotide sequence: TGCGCCAGCAGTACAGGGGTCGGGGACGAGCAGTACTTC. It yields the protein CASSTGVGDEQYF.